This T cell receptor (beta chain) was identified in a study of T cell repertoires in cytomegalovirus infection. In the study overall: An indication of both CMV infection and matching HLA type came from public TCR beta signatures. General study findings and limits: In two of eight donors, the top clonotype was HLA-C-restricted CMV-specific. CMV carriers with the relevant HLA were identified by cumulative public TCR beta family frequency.

From the reads, TCRdb called clonotypes with MiXCR, one entry per CDR3 protein. This sample carries about 98,000 distinct CDR3 sequences, 16% of them seen once, and the ten largest clones take approximately 7.6%. The CDR3 has 14 residues. Losses at the gene ends were 2 bases for V and 13 bases for J; bases not matched to a gene: 7. This clonotype was seen more than once but under ten times. What it recognizes is unknown. The chain carries TRBV12-3 or TRBV12-4 and TRBJ2-1, with 11 bases fitting TRBD2. The TCR was taken from a human donor in good health (CMV status not recorded). Some clones in this sample may be carry-over from other donors' samples. Sequences were obtained from PBMCs. The CDR3 protein is CASSLLLAGGPQFF. The CDR3 DNA sequence: TGTGCCAGCAGTTTATTGTTAGCGGGGGGGCCCCAGTTCTTC.